The clone carrying this TCR beta chain was picked up a small number of times. These data originate in a study of T cells after yellow fever vaccination. Study in general: SMART-Seq v4 Ultra Low Input prepared libraries from low-cell fractions.

Researchers made TCR cDNA using 5'RACE template switching, and this step added a universal primer site and UMIs. A single record per CDR3 protein comes from TCRdb applying MiXCR to the 5' RACE reads. The repertoire consists of about 550,000 distinct CDR3 sequences, with 15% to 20% occurring once and the leading ten covering around an eighth. Germline V gene data show CDR1 as SGHAT and CDR2 as FQNNGV. With V trimmed by 4 bases and J by 2 bases, 7 bases remained unmatched. The CDR3 runs to 18 residues. This sequence originates from a young man who received the YFV17D yellow fever vaccine. Here the sequenced sample was PBMCs, taken 15 days after the yellow fever booster vaccination. The gene calls are TRBV11-2 and TRBJ2-3, with 15 bases lining up with TRBD2. The chain's CDR3 is CASSSGGLAGGVTDTQYF. The CDR3, as DNA: TGTGCCAGCAGCTCAGGGGGACTAGCGGGAGGAGTCACAGATACGCAGTATTTT.